The 8 T cell receptor beta chains reported below all come from one sample, sequenced in a study of T cell repertoires in cytomegalovirus infection. Their cognate antigens are unknown. MiXCR was run by TCRdb on the reads, yielding one entry per CDR3 protein. The table lists hundreds of thousands of distinct CDR3 sequences, approximately 40% of them singletons. This specimen consisted of cultured PBMCs, obtained from culture after CMV antigen stimulation. The receptors come from a human donor in good health (CMV status not recorded). Some clones in this sample may be carry-over from other donors' samples.

The gene calls are TRBV4-1 and TRBJ2-2, with D tentatively TRBD1 (5 bases). Germline assignment: CDR1 MGHRA and CDR2 YSYEKL. The V and J ends lost 4 bases and 8 bases respectively, with 8 bases between them. This CDR3 is 12 amino acids long. The CDR3 loop is CASSLRQGELFF. The CDR3 DNA reads as TGCGCCAGCAGCCTGAGACAGGGGGAGCTGTTTTTT.

This rearrangement joins TRBV11-2 to TRBJ2-1; the D gene is possibly TRBD1 (6 bases). The CDR3 has 15 residues. Trimming took off 1 base at V and 6 bases at J, with 13 bases between the two ends. The germline V gene encodes CDR1 SGHAT and CDR2 FQNNGV. The CDR3 bases are TGTGCCAGCAGCTTAGGATGGACAGACACCAATGAGCAGTTCTTC. It encodes CASSLGWTDTNEQFF.

For the CDR3, the DNA is TGTGCCAGCAGCTTGAGGACAGGGGGCCGGCGGGATACGCAGTATTTT. Residues: CASSLRTGGRRDTQYF. The gene calls are TRBV7-9 and TRBJ2-3, with 11 nucleotides matching TRBD1. Trimming removed 3 bases from V and 6 bases from J; junction bases left unmatched: 8. The CDR3 has 16 amino acids. CDR1 and CDR2 from the germline V gene are SEHNR and FQNEAQ (reference sequence).

As to this clonotype: One base away lies a much larger clone, so this may be a sequencing read error. The chain recombines TRBV7-9 with TRBJ1-6; D not certain. Germline CDR1 is SEHNR and CDR2 is FQNEAQ (reference sequence). The CDR3 consists of 13 residues. Trimming took 2 bases from V and 3 from J, leaving 2 bases between them. In DNA, the CDR3 is TGTGCCAGCAGCTTAAACTATAATTCACCCCTCCACTTT. The encoded protein is CASSLNYNSPLHF. The entire variable domain, with the rest obtained from reference TRBV7-9 and TRBJ1-6, is as follows: DTGVSQNPRHKITKRGQNVTFRCDPISEHNRLYWYRQTLGQGPEFLTYFQNEAQLEKSRLLSDRFSAERPKGSFSTLEIQRTEQGDSAMYLCASSLNYNSPLHFGNGTRLTVT.

In its sample, this clonotype was seen a few times. The chain has TRBV7-2 and TRBJ2-2, with D possibly TRBD1 on 7 matching bases. The germline gives CDR1 SGHTA, CDR2 FQGNSA. This CDR3 region has 15 residues. The V gene lost 5 bases and the J gene lost 7 bases, with 17 bases spanning the gap. This chain's CDR3 is CASSPQGGWSGELFF. DNA of the CDR3: TGTGCCAGCAGCCCTCAGGGGGGTTGGAGCGGGGAGCTGTTTTTT.

V and J are TRBV7-2 and TRBJ1-2; TRBD1 aligns across 7 bases. Germline CDR1 and CDR2: SGHTA and FQGNSA. CDR3 size: 15 residues. After removal of 0 bases from V and 2 bases from J, the junction contained 3 bases not matched to a gene. CDR3 in amino acids: CASSLAGTVNYGYTF. The CDR3 DNA reads as TGTGCCAGCAGCTTAGCTGGGACAGTCAACTATGGCTACACCTTC.

The genes are TRBV12-3 or TRBV12-4 and TRBJ2-2; 10 bases are a match to TRBD1. With 1 base clipped from V and 3 bases from J, the junction kept 2 bases outside the gene matches. The length of the CDR3 is 16 residues. CDR3 region: CASSLEGQGYTGELFF. The CDR3 nucleotides read TGTGCCAGCAGTTTAGAGGGACAGGGGTACACCGGGGAGCTGTTTTTT.

Note on this clonotype: No conserved phenylalanine or tryptophan is present at the end of the CDR3, so a read error is the likely explanation. The chain joins TRBV6-2 or TRBV6-3 to TRBJ1-6; 7 bases line up with TRBD1. The germline gives CDR1 MNHEY, CDR2 SVGEGT. This CDR3 has 15 amino acids. V was clipped by 7 bases and J by 7 bases; unmatched bases: 10. CDR3 protein: CASIRAGTENSPLHC. The DNA of the CDR3 is TGTGCCAGCATTCGAGCCGGGACAGAAAATTCACCCCTCCACTGT.